One and the same sample provided the 27 T cell receptor beta chains below, sequenced in a study of CD8+ T cells in alopecia areata. Specified treatment: oral pan-JAK inhibitor, 5-10 mg twice daily. Extraction and reverse transcription of RNA yielded cDNA as the sequencing template. The table came from immunoSEQ multiplex PCR; TCRdb's copy has only in-frame clones and leaves some out. The sample records approximately 210,000 clones, 66% being singletons. The sequencing here drew on CD4+ T cells sorted from blood, taken at week 44, from a patient treated with tofacitinib. The source is a human donor with alopecia areata.

The gene calls are TRBV7-2 and TRBJ1-2; TRBD1 is a possible D gene (5 bases). Germline V lookup: CDR1 SGHTA, CDR2 FQGNSA. The V end was cut by 5 bases, the J end by 4 bases, with 23 bases between. The CDR3 is 17 amino acids. CDR3 sequence reads: CASSEGLGRQKSYGYTF. For the CDR3, the DNA is TGTGCCAGCAGCGAAGGGCTGGGACGGCAGAAAAGCTATGGCTACACCTTC.

J is TRBJ2-1 and V is TRBV2, with 8 positions matching TRBD1. CDR3 length equals 14 residues. J was trimmed by 4 bases and V by 7 bases; bases with no gene match: 6. Germline V CDR1 and CDR2: SNHLY, FYNNEI. CDR3 nucleotides: TGTGCCAGCATAGACAGGGGTGGTTACAATGAGCAGTTCTTC. This codes for CASIDRGGYNEQFF.

This clone was picked up a small number of times. The rearrangement links TRBV29-1 to TRBJ1-1, with TRBD1 as a possible D gene (5 bases). Trimming left V 2 bases short and J 6 bases short, with 10 bases between. The CDR3 extends over 12 amino acids. Germline loops: CDR1 SQVTM, CDR2 ANQGSEA. The CDR3 DNA sequence: TGCAGCGTTGAAACCGGGACTCCTGAAGCTTTCTTT. Translated, it gives CSVETGTPEAFF. The full variable domain, completed using reference TRBV29-1 and TRBJ1-1, is SAVISQKPSRDICQRGTSLTIQCQVDSQVTMMFWYRQQPGQSLTLIATANQGSEATYESGFVIDKFPISRPNLTFSTLTVSNMSPEDSSIYLCSVETGTPEAFFGQGTRLTVV.

CDR3 loop: CASSSFEDGYTF. In nucleotides, the CDR3 is TGTGCCAGCAGCTCTTTTGAGGATGGCTACACCTTC. The rearrangement joins TRBV5-4 to TRBJ1-2; no clear D gene. Trimming removed 3 bases from V and 6 bases from J, with 9 bases in between. The CDR3 runs 12 residues. CDR1 SGHNT and CDR2 YYREEE come from the germline V gene (reference sequence).

This chain connects TRBV18 to TRBJ1-4; D unclear. This CDR3 spans 13 amino acids. CDR1 and CDR2 (germline): KGHSH, LQKENI. V was pared by 5 bases and J by 5 bases, with 9 bases between. The CDR3: CASSSEPNEKLFF. The CDR3 bases are TGTGCCAGCTCATCGGAACCGAATGAAAAACTGTTTTTT.

The rearrangement links TRBV25-1 to TRBJ2-2; D not resolved. The CDR3 is 13 residues long. Germline V gene sequence: CDR1 MGHDK, CDR2 SYGVNS. Between the trimmed V and J ends, which lost 2 bases and 7 bases, there was a span of 8 bases. CDR3: CASSEDGRGELFF. CDR3 DNA: TGTGCCAGCAGTGAAGACGGACGCGGGGAGCTGTTTTTT.

About this clone: Other nucleotide sequences in the sample specify the same CDR3. The CDR3 region is CASSQEGRGYEQYF. The CDR3 nucleotides read TGCGCCAGCAGCCAAGAGGGCAGGGGTTACGAGCAGTACTTC. The V and J genes are TRBV4-3 and TRBJ2-7; TRBD1 is a possible D gene (6 bases). In germline, CDR1 is LGHNA, CDR2 YSLEER. This CDR3 contains 14 residues. The germline V and J ends were trimmed by 0 bases and 4 bases, with 10 bases remaining between them.

This rearrangement joins TRBV27 to TRBJ2-5, with no clear D. CDR3 length equals 13 residues. Trimming pared 5 bases from V and 0 bases from J, leaving 7 bases between. CDR1 and CDR2 (germline): MNHEY, SMNVEV (reference sequence). CDR3 DNA sequence: TGTGCCAGCAGTCCCCCGTACCAAGAGACCCAGTACTTC. Protein: CASSPPYQETQYF.

This clone was picked up a small number of times. This rearrangement joins TRBV2 to TRBJ1-6; no reliable D call. V was pared by 4 bases and J by 10 bases, with 8 bases between. CDR3 length: 12 residues. Per germline, CDR1 SNHLY and CDR2 FYNNEI. The CDR3 here is CASSVTVSPLHF. The CDR3 DNA reads as TGTGCCAGCAGTGTTACAGTCTCACCCCTCCACTTT.

The V and J genes are TRBV6-5 and TRBJ2-1, with TRBD2 matching 8 bases. With V trimmed by 2 bases and J by 7 bases, 10 bases remained unmatched. CDR1 is MNHEY, CDR2 SVGAGI, per germline. This CDR3 contains 16 residues. For the CDR3, the DNA is TGTGCCAGCAGTTACCGTGTGGTAGCGGGGCGGAATGAGCAGTTCTTC. This gives the protein CASSYRVVAGRNEQFF.

In its sample, this clone was seen once. This chain links TRBV4-3 with TRBJ1-3, with D possibly matching TRBD1 (5 bases). The CDR3 consists of 16 residues. CDR1 LGHNA and CDR2 YSLEER come from the germline V gene. V lost 5 bases and J 0 bases, leaving 14 bases between the germline ends. CDR3 sequence: CASSYESQGSGNTIYF. DNA of the CDR3: TGCGCCAGCAGCTATGAGAGCCAGGGCTCTGGAAACACCATATATTTT.

The V and J genes are TRBV7-8 and TRBJ2-3; D possibly corresponds to TRBD1 (5 bases). The V gene lost 5 bases and the J gene lost 4 bases, with 19 bases spanning the gap. Germline-derived CDR1 and CDR2 are SGHVS and FQNEAQ. CDR3 size: 16 residues. The CDR3, as DNA: TGTGCCAGCAGCGCCAAGGGGTTACGTTTTTCAGATACGCAGTATTTT. Encoded protein: CASSAKGLRFSDTQYF.

This clone was observed a single time. J is TRBJ2-1 and V is TRBV2; the D gene could be TRBD1 or TRBD2 (6 bases each). The CDR3 is 15 residues long. With 7 bases removed from V and 0 bases from J, the gap between germline ends came to 13 bases. Germline-derived CDR1 and CDR2 are SNHLY and FYNNEI. CDR3 in amino acids: CASKLGGSSYNEQFF. CDR3 sequence (DNA): TGTGCCAGCAAGCTAGGGGGGAGCTCCTACAATGAGCAGTTCTTC.

This chain joins TRBV27 and TRBJ2-7; D is perhaps TRBD2 (6 bases). CDR1 and CDR2 (germline): MNHEY, SMNVEV (reference sequence). This CDR3 spans 14 amino acids. V lost 3 bases to trimming and J lost 3 bases, with 12 bases between them. The CDR3: CASSFDKEGYEQYF. The CDR3 nucleotides read TGTGCCAGCAGTTTTGACAAGGAGGGCTACGAGCAGTACTTC.

The chain carries TRBV6-1 and TRBJ1-1, with D possibly TRBD1 on 6 matching bases. Germline V gene sequence: CDR1 MNHNS, CDR2 SASEGT. The CDR3 extends over 13 amino acids. The V gene lost 6 bases and the J gene lost 8 bases, with 16 bases spanning the gap. The CDR3 DNA follows: TGTGCCAGCAGCAGTGGTGTCAGGGGAGAAGCTTTCTTT. This translates into CASSSGVRGEAFF.

The DNA of the CDR3 is TGCGCCAGCAGTTCCGGGACAGGGGAGAACACTGAAGCTTTCTTT. This gives the protein CASSSGTGENTEAFF. The chain carries TRBV5-1 and TRBJ1-1, with TRBD1 identical over 10 bases. CDR1 and CDR2 (germline): SGHRS, YFSETQ. This CDR3 contains 15 residues. The V gene end was trimmed by 5 bases and the J gene end by 1 base; junction bases not matched to a gene: 5.

This clone was seen only a few times. V usage is TRBV29-1 and J usage is TRBJ1-1; D is possibly TRBD1 (6 bases). V gave up 0 bases and J gave up 0 bases, with 17 bases separating them. Germline V gene lookup returns CDR1 SQVTM and CDR2 ANQGSEA. This CDR3 region has 17 residues. The CDR3 reads CSVEDRGSSVLNTEAFF. The CDR3 nucleotides are TGCAGCGTTGAAGATAGGGGGTCATCAGTCTTGAACACTGAAGCTTTCTTT.

V gene TRBV27 combines with J gene TRBJ1-2, with 10 bases aligning to TRBD1. The CDR3 totals 13 residues. The germline CDR1 and CDR2 sequences are MNHEY and SMNVEV (reference sequence). V dropped 6 bases and J dropped 8; count of bases not matched to a gene: 6. CDR3 nucleotides: TGTGCCAGCAGGCGACAGGGGGCCAGAGGCTACACCTTC. It codes for CASRRQGARGYTF.

Comment on this clone: Within the sample, other DNA sequences also encode this same CDR3. The J gene is TRBJ1-2, the V gene TRBV29-1, with D hard to call. From germline, CDR1 is SQVTM and CDR2 ANQGSEA. The CDR3 totals 11 residues. Between the trimmed V and J ends, which lost 4 bases and 6 bases, there was a span of 9 bases. CDR3 loop: CSVVGEDGYTF. CDR3 nucleotide sequence: TGCAGCGTTGTTGGGGAGGATGGCTACACCTTC.

The chain is built from TRBV5-6 and TRBJ2-3; unclear D gene. The V and J ends lost 0 bases and 5 bases respectively, with 10 bases between them. CDR3 length: 14 residues. Germline V CDR1 and CDR2: SGHDT, YYEEEE. CDR3 residues: CASSLDTMGDTQYF. The CDR3 DNA follows: TGTGCCAGCAGCTTGGACACAATGGGAGATACGCAGTATTTT.

The chain links TRBV29-1 to TRBJ1-1; 7 positions match TRBD1. The CDR3 contains 14 residues. Germline-derived CDR1 and CDR2 are SQVTM and ANQGSEA. J lost 1 base, V lost 0 bases, and 2 bases had no gene match. DNA of the CDR3: TGCAGCGTTGAAGATACAGGGGAGAACACTGAAGCTTTCTTT. Residues: CSVEDTGENTEAFF.

The chain joins TRBV29-1 to TRBJ1-2; TRBD1 matches 8 bases. The CDR3 loop spans 17 amino acids. Germline V gives CDR1 SQVTM, CDR2 ANQGSEA. Germline trimming cut 7 bases from V and 2 bases from J; bases unmatched to any gene: 18. CDR3 sequence (DNA): TGCAGCGCTACTCTCCAGGGGGCCAGTACAAAGAACTATGGCTACACCTTC. It yields the protein CSATLQGASTKNYGYTF.

This clone was detected once. The chain uses TRBV30 and TRBJ2-7, with a possible D match to TRBD1 (6 bases). This CDR3 is built from 12 residues. The V end was cut by 5 bases, the J end by 3 bases, with 11 bases between. In germline, CDR1 is GTSNPN, CDR2 SVGIG (reference sequence). CDR3 protein: CAWGRDNYEQYF. Written as DNA, the CDR3 is TGTGCCTGGGGCCGGGACAACTACGAGCAGTACTTC.

This clone showed up just a few times. V is TRBV29-1 and J is TRBJ2-7, with a weak D call TRBD1 (6 bases). CDR1 and CDR2 (germline): SQVTM, ANQGSEA. The ends were cut back, 5 bases at V and 3 bases at J, with 11 bases in the middle. The CDR3 spans 12 residues. In nucleotides, the CDR3 is TGCAGCGTTAAGGACAGCTTCTACGAGCAGTACTTC. Its translation is CSVKDSFYEQYF.

The chain combines TRBV5-6 with TRBJ2-2; possible D gene TRBD1, 6 bases. CDR3 size: 14 residues. The germline V gene encodes CDR1 SGHDT and CDR2 YYEEEE. V was clipped by 3 bases and J by 8 bases, with 14 bases between them. The chain's CDR3 is CASSYTGPLGELFF. The DNA for the CDR3 is TGTGCCAGCAGCTACACAGGGCCGTTGGGGGAGCTGTTTTTT.

The chain employs TRBV18 and TRBJ2-1; no clear D gene. This CDR3 contains 12 residues. Germline V gene data show CDR1 as KGHSH and CDR2 as LQKENI. V shed 1 base and J shed 10 bases, with 8 bases lying between them. The CDR3 DNA sequence: TGTGCCAGCTCACCACAGGGTTGGGAGCAGTTCTTC. Translating it yields CASSPQGWEQFF.

The gene calls are TRBV7-7 and TRBJ2-7; D unclear. The CDR3 runs to 16 residues. V was shortened by 5 bases and J by 0 bases, with 17 bases between the two germline ends. CDR1 SSHAT and CDR2 FNYEAQ come from the germline V gene (reference sequence). CDR3 protein: CASSPPVTYFSYEQYF. In nucleotides, the CDR3 is TGTGCCAGCAGCCCACCTGTGACTTACTTCTCCTACGAGCAGTACTTC.